This T cell receptor (beta chain) was retrieved from a study of spatial heterogeneity in lung cancer. Looking at the study overall: For the average unique TCR and UMI combination, more than 8.5 occurrences appeared in raw reads. General study results and limits: Intratumoral expanded alpha and beta TCR counts were found to track tumor mutation counts. Coverage was estimated at around 7% of tumor T cells for alpha chains and roughly 12% for beta chains.

Stated time point: sample taken at primary tumor resection. Untreated early-stage non-small cell lung cancer patients, fewer than 85 in total, were the donors. Frozen PBMC, nontumor lung or tumor provided whole RNA, which was sequenced unsorted. There are 16 residues in the CDR3. Between the trimmed V and J ends, which lost 5 bases and 4 bases, there was a span of 15 bases. CDR1 and CDR2 (germline): MDHEN, SYDVKM. TCRdb fed the 5' RACE reads into MiXCR, producing one record per CDR3 protein. The sample includes about 13,000 distinct CDR3 sequences, roughly 3.3% of them seen just once. This clonotype was seen ten or more times. Antigen unknown.

The source was lung tumor tissue, collected at surgery. The clonotype comes from a male donor with early-stage non-small cell lung cancer. The chain couples TRBV28 to TRBJ2-6, with a tentative D call TRBD2 (5 bases). The CDR3 DNA is TGTGCCAGCAGTGACAATACGGGAACCGGGGCCAACGTCCTGACTTTC. It translates to CASSDNTGTGANVLTF.